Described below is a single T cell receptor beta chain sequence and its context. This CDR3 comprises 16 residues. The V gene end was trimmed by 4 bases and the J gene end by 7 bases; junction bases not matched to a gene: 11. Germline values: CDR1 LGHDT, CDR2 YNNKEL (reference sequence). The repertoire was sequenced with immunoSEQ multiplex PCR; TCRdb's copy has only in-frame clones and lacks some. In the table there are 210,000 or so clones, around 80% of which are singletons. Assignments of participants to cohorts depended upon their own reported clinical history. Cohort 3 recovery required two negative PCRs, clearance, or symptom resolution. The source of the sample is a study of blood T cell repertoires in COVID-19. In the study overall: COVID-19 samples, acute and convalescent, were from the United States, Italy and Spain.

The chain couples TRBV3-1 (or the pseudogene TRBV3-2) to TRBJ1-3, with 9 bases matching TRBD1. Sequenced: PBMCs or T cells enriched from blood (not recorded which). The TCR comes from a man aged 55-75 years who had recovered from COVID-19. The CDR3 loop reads CASSPSGTGIINTIYF. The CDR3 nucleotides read TGTGCCAGCAGCCCGTCCGGGACAGGGATTATTAACACCATATATTTT.